Here is one T cell receptor (beta chain) with its context. The target antigen is unknown. The read halts 3 residues ahead of the CDR3 end, with the missing end drawn from the germline J gene. Only in-frame clones appear in the TCRdb table, and some are missing; sequencing was by immunoSEQ multiplex PCR. The sample data list about 48,000 clones. The sample is drawn from a study of Tregs in tolerant kidney transplant recipients. CDR1 and CDR2 from the germline V gene are DFQATT and SNEGSKA (reference sequence). The CDR3 runs to 14 residues. V shed 5 bases and J 4 bases; nucleotides not matched to a gene: 9. Thawed PBMCs were FACS-sorted into unstimulated CD4+CD25+CD127- regulatory T cells, CD4+CD25- non-regulatory cells, CD4 and CD8 cells. Study results and limitations: No direct test of biological reproducibility was done here.

This chain links TRBV20-1 with TRBJ2-3, with 7 bases lining up with TRBD1. The sample in question was CD4+ T cells from blood, obtained before the transplant. The origin of this receptor is a human donor who received a combined kidney and bone marrow transplant. Incomplete CDR3 DNA: TGCAGTGCTGGGGGACAGTTAGGCGCAGATACG. Its translation is CSAGGQLGADT. The complete CDR3 protein is CSAGGQLGADTQYF.